Listed below are T cell receptor beta chains from one sample, sequenced in a study of molecular identifiers for immune sequencing clone quantification. Each CDR3 protein is one row after TCRdb ran MiXCR on the PCR reads. The data show over 550,000 distinct CDR3 sequences, with 25% seen just once and around 0.78% held by the top ten. The sequenced sample was naive CD8+ T cells from blood, with Jurkat cell RNA spiked in. These receptors originate from a human donor in good health. Some libraries in this study had Jurkat cell RNA spiked in. The CDR3 runs from the conserved cysteine through the conserved F or W. The order of the fields is V gene, D gene, J gene, clone size, CDR3 protein, CDR3 DNA. A D gene is named only where the DNA matches it firmly. Clone sizes are given selectively: once, few, many, or a class where the clone is expanded.

V gene: TRBV27; D gene: TRBD1; J gene: TRBJ2-4; clone size: few; CDR3 protein: CASSLRGQNHIQYF; CDR3 DNA: TGTGCCAGCAGTTTAAGGGGGCAAAACCACATTCAGTACTTC
V gene: TRBV9; D gene: -; J gene: TRBJ1-2; clone size: -; CDR3 protein: CASSVVGQGNYGYTF; CDR3 DNA: TGTGCCAGCAGCGTAGTAGGTCAGGGAAACTATGGCTACACCTTC
V gene: TRBV4-2; D gene: -; J gene: TRBJ1-2; clone size: -; CDR3 protein: CASSHEAGDPAYGYTF; CDR3 DNA: TGTGCCAGCAGCCATGAGGCGGGGGACCCGGCCTATGGCTACACCTTC
V gene: TRBV5-6; D gene: -; J gene: TRBJ1-1; clone size: many; CDR3 protein: CASSLGGSLEEAFF; CDR3 DNA: TGTGCCAGCAGCTTGGGGGGCAGCCTAGAGGAAGCTTTCTTT
V gene: TRBV10-1; D gene: -; J gene: TRBJ2-3; clone size: few; CDR3 protein: CASSESVGFPPDTQYF; CDR3 DNA: TGCGCCAGCAGTGAGTCGGTTGGGTTCCCCCCCGATACGCAGTATTTT
V gene: TRBV11-2; D gene: TRBD2; J gene: TRBJ2-5; clone size: -; CDR3 protein: CASSLVLAGAYQGTQYF; CDR3 DNA: TGTGCCAGCAGCTTAGTCCTAGCGGGGGCGTACCAAGGGACCCAGTACTTC
V gene: TRBV27; D gene: TRBD2; J gene: TRBJ2-1; clone size: -; CDR3 protein: CASSFSTSGDPYNEQFF; CDR3 DNA: TGTGCCAGCAGTTTTAGTACTAGCGGGGATCCTTACAATGAGCAGTTCTTC
V gene: TRBV4-1; D gene: -; J gene: TRBJ1-1; clone size: -; CDR3 protein: CASSQLTRTVNTEAFF; CDR3 DNA: TGCGCCAGCAGCCAACTCACCCGGACAGTGAACACTGAAGCTTTCTTT
V gene: TRBV9; D gene: -; J gene: TRBJ2-2; clone size: -; CDR3 protein: CVSSLSDTGELFF; CDR3 DNA: TGTGTCAGCAGCCTTAGTGACACCGGGGAGCTGTTTTTT
V gene: TRBV5-1; D gene: -; J gene: TRBJ2-7; clone size: many; CDR3 protein: CASSLVGTGGAAYEQYF; CDR3 DNA: TGCGCCAGCAGCTTGGTAGGTACTGGGGGAGCGGCCTACGAGCAGTACTTC
V gene: TRBV5-6; D gene: -; J gene: TRBJ2-7; clone size: many; CDR3 protein: CASSVDSYEQYF; CDR3 DNA: TGTGCCAGCAGCGTCGACAGTTACGAGCAGTACTTC
V gene: TRBV27; D gene: -; J gene: TRBJ2-5; clone size: many; CDR3 protein: CASSPHLRQPQETQYF; CDR3 DNA: TGTGCCAGCAGTCCGCACCTTCGACAGCCTCAAGAGACCCAGTACTTC